These 27 T cell receptor beta chains originate from one sample sequenced in a study of a mutant IDH1 vaccine in newly diagnosed glioma. Sequencing was performed with immunoSEQ multiplex PCR; in TCRdb, only in-frame clones are kept and a portion is missing. The sample carries around 53,000 clones, roughly three quarters recorded once. The time point was: week 35, safety follow-up. Doses comprised 300 ug of mutant IDH1 20-mer peptide each, plus topical imiquimod. No antigens are known for them. Source: PBMCs, taken from a glioma patient whose treatment included an IDH1 peptide vaccine. All receptors derive from a man aged 40-50 years with glioma.

The rearrangement links TRBV19 to TRBJ2-5; 9 nucleotides agree with TRBD2. This CDR3 comprises 14 residues. Trimming removed 4 bases from V and 4 bases from J; junction bases left unmatched: 4. Per germline, CDR1 LNHDA and CDR2 SQIVND (reference sequence). CDR3 loop: CASSSGGARETQYF. CDR3 DNA sequence: TGTGCCAGTAGTAGCGGGGGGGCGCGAGAGACCCAGTACTTC.

This clone counts as medium-sized. The V gene is TRBV7-8, the J gene TRBJ1-4; D gene ambiguous. The CDR3 contains 15 residues. CDR1 is SGHVS, CDR2 FQNEAQ, per germline. The V end was cut by 4 bases, the J end by 6 bases, with 15 bases between. Written as DNA, the CDR3 is TGTGCCAGCAGCTCCGATCCTAGACCGGATGAAAAACTGTTTTTT. It is translated as CASSSDPRPDEKLFF.

The chain joins TRBV2 to TRBJ1-4, with a tentative D call TRBD1 (6 bases). From germline, CDR1 is SNHLY and CDR2 FYNNEI. This CDR3 contains 16 residues. Trimming removed 5 bases from V and 2 bases from J, with 15 bases in between. In DNA form, the CDR3 reads TGTGCCAGCAGTTGGGAAGGGGGGTTGACTAATGAAAAACTGTTTTTT. Residues: CASSWEGGLTNEKLFF.

This chain uses TRBV10-1 with TRBJ1-6; no clear D. Looked up from germline, CDR1 is WNHNN and CDR2 is SYGVQD (reference sequence). Trimming shortened V by 4 bases and J by 5 bases, and 9 bases separated the two germline ends. The CDR3 loop spans 14 amino acids. CDR3 DNA: TGCGCCAGCAGTGCCGGGTCCAATAATTCACCCCTCCACTTT. It yields the protein CASSAGSNNSPLHF.

V is TRBV5-1 and J is TRBJ2-2; TRBD1 aligns across 8 bases. Germline values: CDR1 SGHRS, CDR2 YFSETQ. Losses at the gene ends were 4 bases for V and 5 bases for J; bases not matched to a gene: 10. The CDR3 sequence is 16 residues long. CDR3 amino acids: CASSVRAGGETGELFF. The DNA of the CDR3 is TGCGCCAGCAGCGTCCGTGCAGGGGGCGAGACCGGGGAGCTGTTTTTT.

The V call is TRBV19, the J call TRBJ2-7; 8 nucleotides line up with TRBD1. The length of the CDR3 is 15 residues. The V and J ends lost 5 bases and 2 bases, in that order; junction bases with no gene match: 8. From germline, CDR1 is LNHDA and CDR2 SQIVND (reference sequence). The CDR3 here is CASSEQGAMPYEQYF. In nucleotides, the CDR3 is TGTGCCAGTAGTGAGCAGGGGGCGATGCCCTACGAGCAGTACTTC.

This clone was picked up one time. The rearrangement uses TRBV7-3 and TRBJ2-4; 10 bases align to TRBD1. The CDR3 extends over 15 amino acids. The trim removed 5 bases at V and 6 bases at J, leaving 7 bases unmatched. Per the germline V gene, CDR1 is SGHTA and CDR2 is FQGTGA. CDR3 sequence reads: CASSPRQGASNIQYF. CDR3 nucleotide sequence: TGTGCCAGCAGCCCTAGACAGGGGGCGTCAAACATTCAGTACTTC. The whole variable domain, remainder taken from reference TRBV7-3 and TRBJ2-4, is GAGVSQTPSNKVTEKGKYVELRCDPISGHTALYWYRQSLGQGPEFLIYFQGTGAADDSGLPNDRFFAVRPEGSVSTLKIQRTERGDSAVYLCASSPRQGASNIQYFGAGTRLSVL.

This clone appeared once. The chain has TRBV14 and TRBJ1-1; possibly TRBD1 for D (5 bases). V was cut by 0 bases and J by 5 bases, with 19 bases left in between. Germline CDR1 is SGHDN and CDR2 is FVKESK. The CDR3 extends over 17 amino acids. The CDR3 DNA reads as TGTGCCAGCAGCCAAGATGGAGGTGGGGGTTGGGGGACTGAAGCTTTCTTT. Amino acids: CASSQDGGGGWGTEAFF.

The genes are TRBV19 and TRBJ2-2, with 8 bases identical to TRBD2. The CDR3 length is 21 residues. J lost 0 bases, V lost 7 bases, and 22 bases had no gene match. CDR1 and CDR2 (germline): LNHDA, SQIVND (reference sequence). The chain's CDR3 is CASTPRAQWRGASTNTGELFF. Written as DNA, the CDR3 is TGTGCCAGTACCCCGAGAGCCCAATGGCGGGGGGCCTCAACGAACACCGGGGAGCTGTTTTTT.

The V gene is TRBV6-1, the J gene TRBJ2-7; D might be TRBD1 (6 bases). Germline V lookup: CDR1 MNHNS, CDR2 SASEGT. Between the trimmed V and J ends, which lost 4 bases and 2 bases, there was a span of 12 bases. The CDR3 loop spans 14 amino acids. CDR3: CASSVQGTTYEQYF. The CDR3, as DNA: TGTGCCAGCAGTGTGCAGGGGACCACCTACGAGCAGTACTTC.

This clone is termed medium-sized. The J gene is TRBJ2-7, the V gene TRBV7-9; either TRBD1 or TRBD2 may fit D (5 bases each). Trimming stripped 8 bases from V and 0 bases from J, with 11 bases between. The germline V gene has CDR1 SEHNR and CDR2 FQNEAQ (reference sequence). CDR3 length equals 13 residues. Here the CDR3 DNA reads TGTGCCAGCTGCTGGGGGAGCTCCTACGAGCAGTACTTC. Its protein is CASCWGSSYEQYF. The variable domain in full, with the rest retrieved from reference TRBV7-9 and TRBJ2-7, is DTGVSQNPRHKITKRGQNVTFRCDPISEHNRLYWYRQTLGQGPEFLTYFQNEAQLEKSRLLSDRFSAERPKGSFSTLEIQRTEQGDSAMYLCASCWGSSYEQYFGPGTRLTVT.

The chain recombines TRBV18 with TRBJ1-2, with 9 bases lining up with TRBD1. Germline CDR1 and CDR2: KGHSH and LQKENI. V lost 3 bases to trimming and J lost 10 bases; unmatched junction nucleotides: 6. The CDR3 length is 13 residues. The CDR3 bases are TGTGCCAGCTCACCGGGACAGGGTGAAGTCTACACCTTC. Translation: CASSPGQGEVYTF.

This clone was counted a few times. The rearrangement joins TRBV29-1 to TRBJ1-5; D may be TRBD1 (5 bases). The germline V gene has CDR1 SQVTM and CDR2 ANQGSEA. The germline V and J ends were trimmed by 6 bases and 1 base, with 7 bases remaining between them. The CDR3 totals 12 residues. CDR3 nucleotide sequence: TGCAGCGTACAGGACAGCAATCAGCCCCAGCATTTT. Translation: CSVQDSNQPQHF.

The V gene is TRBV4-2, the J gene TRBJ2-7; TRBD1 matches at 8 bases. With 4 bases clipped from V and 0 bases from J, the junction kept 2 bases outside the gene matches. This CDR3 is 14 amino acids long. CDR1 is LGHNA and CDR2 is YNFKEQ in the germline V gene. The CDR3 bases are TGTGCCAGCAGCCTAGGGACAGGCTCCTACGAGCAGTACTTC. As protein: CASSLGTGSYEQYF.

This chain uses TRBV4-1 with TRBJ1-6, with TRBD1 matching 7 bases. The CDR3 runs to 16 residues. Germline CDR1 reads MGHRA; CDR2 reads YSYEKL. The junction had 9 bases not matched to a gene; V was cut back by 1 base and J by 9 bases. The DNA of the CDR3 is TGCGCCAGCAGCCAAGTCCTAGGACAGGCCACTTCACCCCTCCACTTT. Translating gives CASSQVLGQATSPLHF.

The CDR3, as DNA: TGTGCCAGTAGTCAGACAGGGGTACATGCCCCGATAGAGACCCAGTACTTC. Translating gives CASSQTGVHAPIETQYF. V gene TRBV19 combines with J gene TRBJ2-5, with 8 bases aligning to TRBD1. The junction had 15 bases not matched to a gene; V was cut back by 5 bases and J by 4 bases. The germline V gene encodes CDR1 LNHDA and CDR2 SQIVND (reference sequence). This CDR3 contains 17 residues.

The chain joins TRBV7-8 to TRBJ2-1; the match to TRBD2 covers 8 bases. V was pared by 5 bases and J by 4 bases, with 7 bases of the junction left unmatched. The CDR3 is 15 amino acids. Germline loops: CDR1 SGHVS, CDR2 FQNEAQ. CDR3 nucleotide sequence: TGTGCCAGCAGCGGCAGCGGGGGAGCTTACAATGAGCAGTTCTTC. This sequence encodes CASSGSGGAYNEQFF.

The rearrangement joins TRBV5-1 to TRBJ2-3, with 10 bases aligning to TRBD2. Germline CDR1 reads SGHRS; CDR2 reads YFSETQ. J was trimmed by 1 base and V by 5 bases; bases with no gene match: 4. The CDR3 spans 15 residues. In DNA form, the CDR3 reads TGCGCCAGCAGTCCCGGGACTAGCGGCACAGATACGCAGTATTTT. Amino acid sequence: CASSPGTSGTDTQYF.

The genes are TRBV6-5 and TRBJ2-2; D possibly corresponds to TRBD1 (5 bases). Per the germline V gene, CDR1 is MNHEY and CDR2 is SVGAGI. The V end was cut by 5 bases, the J end by 4 bases, with 14 bases between. This CDR3 has 15 amino acids. CDR3 protein: CASSRPRTGTGELFF. The CDR3 bases are TGTGCCAGCAGTCGCCCCCGCACAGGCACCGGGGAGCTGTTTTTT.

The J gene is TRBJ1-2, the V gene TRBV6-6; 9 bases align to TRBD1. This CDR3 contains 15 residues. Looked up from germline, CDR1 is MNHNY and CDR2 is SVGAGI (reference sequence). V was pared by 4 bases and J by 5 bases, with 8 bases of the junction left unmatched. The CDR3 loop is CASSSGTGRRYGYTF. Written as DNA, the CDR3 is TGTGCCAGCAGTTCCGGGACAGGGAGAAGGTATGGCTACACCTTC.

The J gene is TRBJ2-3, the V gene TRBV7-9; maybe TRBD2 (6 bases). Germline values: CDR1 SEHNR, CDR2 FQNEAQ (reference sequence). V gave up 9 bases and J gave up 4 bases, with 20 bases separating them. There are 15 residues in the CDR3. CDR3 protein: CASGWAGTGADTQYF. CDR3 sequence (DNA): TGTGCCAGTGGTTGGGCGGGGACCGGTGCAGATACGCAGTATTTT.

This chain joins TRBV9 and TRBJ2-2; D is possibly TRBD2 (5 bases). With 6 bases removed from V and 0 bases from J, the gap between germline ends came to 9 bases. In germline, CDR1 is SGDLS, CDR2 YYNGEE. The CDR3 covers 14 residues. Here the CDR3 DNA reads TGTGCCAGCAAGCGGACTCCGAACACCGGGGAGCTGTTTTTT. It specifies CASKRTPNTGELFF. Combining the CDR3 with reference TRBV9 and TRBJ2-2 gives the whole variable domain DSGVTQTPKHLITATGQRVTLRCSPRSGDLSVYWYQQSLDQGLQFLIQYYNGEERAKGNILERFSAQQFPDLHSELNLSSLELGDSALYFCASKRTPNTGELFFGEGSRLTVL.

The chain carries TRBV30 and TRBJ2-7, with 8 nucleotides matching TRBD1. CDR1 is GTSNPN, CDR2 SVGIG, per germline (reference sequence). The CDR3 extends over 14 amino acids. With V trimmed by 1 base and J by 2 bases, 4 bases remained unmatched. The CDR3 sequence is CAWSGQGYPYEQYF. CDR3 coding DNA: TGTGCCTGGAGTGGACAGGGGTATCCCTACGAGCAGTACTTC.

This clone turned up a few times. This chain links TRBV2 with TRBJ2-7; D tentatively fits TRBD1 or TRBD2 (6 bases each). Germline loops: CDR1 SNHLY, CDR2 FYNNEI. CDR3 length equals 12 residues. V lost 10 bases to trimming and J lost 4 bases, with 14 bases between them. In DNA form, the CDR3 reads TGTGCCACCGGGGGCAGTCCTTACGAGCAGTACTTC. Translation gives CATGGSPYEQYF.

The chain uses TRBV30 and TRBJ1-5; D gene uncertain. The CDR3 is 14 residues long. CDR1 and CDR2 (germline): GTSNPN, SVGIG (reference sequence). V was cut by 4 bases and J by 4 bases, with 14 bases left in between. The CDR3 coding sequence is TGTGCCTGGAACGGCCCGGGTCGGAATCAGCCCCAGCATTTT. It specifies CAWNGPGRNQPQHF. Together with reference TRBV30 and TRBJ1-5, the CDR3 gives the full variable domain: SQTIHQWPATLVQPVGSPLSLECTVEGTSNPNLYWYRQAAGRGLQLLFYSVGIGQISSEVPQNLSASRPQDRQFILSSKKLLLSDSGFYLCAWNGPGRNQPQHFGDGTRLSIL.

In this sample, this clone turned up a few times. The rearrangement links TRBV2 to TRBJ2-3, with D possibly matching TRBD1 (6 bases). V was clipped by 7 bases and J by 2 bases, with 10 bases between them. This CDR3 has 13 amino acids. CDR1 SNHLY and CDR2 FYNNEI come from the germline V gene. CDR3 in DNA: TGTGCCAGCACGACAGGACCCACAGATACGCAGTATTTT. Translating it yields CASTTGPTDTQYF. The complete variable domain, with remaining parts taken from reference TRBV2 and TRBJ2-3, reads EPEVTQTPSHQVTQMGQEVILRCVPISNHLYFYWYRQILGQKVEFLVSFYNNEISEKSEIFDDQFSVERPDGSNFTLKIRSTKLEDSAMYFCASTTGPTDTQYFGPGTRLTVL.

The V call is TRBV19, the J call TRBJ2-3, with a possible D match to TRBD1 (6 bases). The CDR3 covers 12 residues. Trimming stripped 10 bases from V and 0 bases from J, with 8 bases between. Looked up from germline, CDR1 is LNHDA and CDR2 is SQIVND (reference sequence). For the CDR3, the DNA is TGTGCCACCGGACAGAGCACAGATACGCAGTATTTT. This translates into CATGQSTDTQYF.